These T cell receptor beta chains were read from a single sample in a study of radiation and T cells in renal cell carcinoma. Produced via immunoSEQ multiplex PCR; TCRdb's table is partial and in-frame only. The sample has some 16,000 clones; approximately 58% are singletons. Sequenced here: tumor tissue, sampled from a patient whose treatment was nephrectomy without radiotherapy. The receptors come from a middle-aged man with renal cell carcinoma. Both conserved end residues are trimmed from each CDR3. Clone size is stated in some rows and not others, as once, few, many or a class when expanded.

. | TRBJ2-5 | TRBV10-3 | AISESRAGTRGETQY
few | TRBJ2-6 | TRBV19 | ASSIDQGGGSGANVLT
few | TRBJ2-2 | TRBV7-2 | ASSLLQRSGELF
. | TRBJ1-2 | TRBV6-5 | ASSTGNVHYGYT
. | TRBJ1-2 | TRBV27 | ARLETGEYGYT
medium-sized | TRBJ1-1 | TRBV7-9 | ASSFGRGKVADTEAF
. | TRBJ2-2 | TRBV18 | ASSLGETGELF
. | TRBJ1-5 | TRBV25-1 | ASSFLNQPQH
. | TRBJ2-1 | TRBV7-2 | ASSPGGANYNEQF
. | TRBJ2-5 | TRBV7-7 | ASSRDREETQY
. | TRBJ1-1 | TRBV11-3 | ASSLSGGNTEAF
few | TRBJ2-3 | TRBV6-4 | ASSDSTSGGADTQY
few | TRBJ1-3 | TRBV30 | AWTRGNTIY
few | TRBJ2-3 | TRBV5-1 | ASSLGLRGSTDTQY
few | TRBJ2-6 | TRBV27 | ASSLFGATSGANVLT
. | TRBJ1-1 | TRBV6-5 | ATGVGLMNTEAF
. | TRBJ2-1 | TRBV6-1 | AANKESPNEQF
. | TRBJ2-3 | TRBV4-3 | ASSQDALAGTGYTDTQY
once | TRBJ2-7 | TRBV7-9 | ASSTDGRYEQY
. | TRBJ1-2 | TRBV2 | ASSDNRGYGYT
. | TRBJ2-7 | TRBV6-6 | ASSHSTAAYEQY
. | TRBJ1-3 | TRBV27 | ASSFTGGASGNTIY
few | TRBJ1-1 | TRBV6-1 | ASSEVRNEAF
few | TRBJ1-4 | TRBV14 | ASSQPGQPNEKLF
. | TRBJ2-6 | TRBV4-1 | ASSQVSSGGTSGANVLT
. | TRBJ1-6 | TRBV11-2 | ASSLVSTGSPLH
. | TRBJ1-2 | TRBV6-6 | ASSYSRTGYT
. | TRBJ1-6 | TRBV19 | ASSQGYNSPLH
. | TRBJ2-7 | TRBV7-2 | ASSLGRGQGIYEQY